This TCR beta chain was found in a study of T cell responses to AZD1222 COVID-19 vaccine. Across the whole study: Second doses at about 4 or about 12 weeks were pooled.

Generated by immunoSEQ multiplex PCR, the TCRdb table keeps only in-frame clones and is missing some. This sample has about 150,000 clones, with around 84% found just once. Study-level points and caveats: In the spike-specific TCR repertoire, nearly half reportedly target unmutated variant regions. Spike-spanning, vaccine-associated CD4 TCRs were dominant at 160-218 and 743-854. The repertoires were collected only after the peak T cell response.

In the case of this clone: Its antigen is not identified.

Germline CDR1 is GTSNPN and CDR2 is SVGIG (reference sequence). The ends were cut back, 5 bases at V and 3 bases at J, with 17 bases in the middle. The CDR3 totals 14 residues. The source is an adult in good health. The chain employs TRBV30 and TRBJ2-7, with D perhaps matching TRBD2 (6 bases). This sample comprised peripheral blood, obtained on day 0 of AZD1222 vaccination. The DNA for the CDR3 is TGTGCCTGGGGAGCGGGCCTTCCCAACTACGAGCAGTACTTC. It specifies CAWGAGLPNYEQYF.